This T cell receptor beta chain was profiled in a study of T cells expressing NK-cell markers. Worth noting for this clonotype: Its antigen is currently unknown.

TCRdb re-analyzed the 5' RACE reads; it lists each CDR3 protein once, without DNA. Its listing shows under 600,000 distinct CDR3 sequences. Regarding the study as a whole: Top CD8+ clonotypes included the dominant CD3+CD56+NKG2C+ clonotypes in several donors.

Germline CDR1 LGHNA, CDR2 YNFKEQ. The CDR3 has 15 amino acids. The TCR originated in a woman aged 45-59 years in good health. The J gene is TRBJ2-1, the V gene TRBV4-2; lacking DNA, the TRBD1 call made by TCRdb goes unchecked. Material: blood T cells: a sorted CD56 or NKG2C T cell subset, CD4+ or CD8+ T cells, or bulk PBMC T cells (not recorded which). Here the CDR3 reads CASSQTGTFRNEQFF.